Here is one T cell receptor (beta chain) with its context. This sample was taken from a study of shared clonotypes between healthy human individuals. In germline, CDR1 is SGDLS, CDR2 YYNGEE. The germline V and J ends were trimmed by 0 bases and 2 bases, with 16 bases remaining between them. This CDR3 contains 17 residues. Profiled with immunoSEQ multiplex PCR; TCRdb holds only in-frame clones, not every one. The sample records roughly 1 million clones, roughly 80% being singletons. This rearrangement joins TRBV9 to TRBJ2-3; tentatively, D is TRBD2 (6 bases). The sequence was obtained from a man aged 18 to 35 in good health. The material sequenced was memory CD4+ T cells sorted from blood. The subset: CD45RA-negative fraction. The CDR3 loop reads CASSVAVGGTPTDTQYF. CDR3 DNA: TGTGCCAGCAGCGTAGCAGTGGGAGGTACCCCCACAGATACGCAGTATTTT.